The present T cell receptor beta chain was sequenced within a study of response to subunit inactivated influenza vaccine. General observations from the study: The authors suggested that few new T cells are recruited per seasonal influenza vaccination.

As for this clonotype: Its target is not known.

V gave up 4 bases and J gave up 4 bases, with 20 bases separating them. CDR3 length: 16 residues. CDR1 and CDR2 (germline): SGHDN, FVKESK. TCRdb recomputed calls from the RT-PCR reads with MiXCR, one row per CDR3 protein. The sample has about 500,000 distinct CDR3 sequences; 15% to 20% are singletons. This sequence was found in a man aged 50 to 75 who received an inactivated influenza vaccine. This chain joins TRBV14 and TRBJ2-7, with D maybe TRBD2 (6 bases). The source was CD4+ T cells sorted from PBMCs, collected less than 30 months after vaccination. The CDR3 DNA follows: TGTGCCAGCAGCCCACTGGGGGGACCATACCCTTACGAGCAGTACTTC. It encodes CASSPLGGPYPYEQYF.